This T cell receptor beta chain is drawn from a study of OX40 agonist ivuxolimab in advanced cancers. Study conclusions and caveats: At 0.1 to 3.0 mg/kg and by week 6, CD4+ and CD8+ T cells in the blood had expanded clonally.

Systemic immunosuppression or a history of autoimmune disease excluded patients. From germline, CDR1 is SGHDN and CDR2 FVKESK. J lost 4 bases, V lost 5 bases, and 15 bases had no gene match. The CDR3 covers 17 residues. Using immunoSEQ multiplex PCR, the repertoire was profiled, and TCRdb retains in-frame clones only, with some absent. This repertoire shows roughly 92,000 clones, 87% found once; its top ten account for roughly 1.5%. As for this clone: Its antigen is undetermined.

The V gene is TRBV14, the J gene TRBJ2-7, with 9 bases aligning to TRBD2. This receptor was identified in an adult with an advanced solid tumor such as melanoma, head and neck, liver or kidney cancer. Sequenced material: CD4+ or CD8+ T cells sorted from blood, taken in a trial of the OX40 agonist ivuxolimab. The CDR3 loop reads CASSSLRGGVFAYEQYF. CDR3 bases: TGTGCCAGCAGCTCGCTGCGGGGGGGAGTTTTTGCTTACGAGCAGTACTTC.